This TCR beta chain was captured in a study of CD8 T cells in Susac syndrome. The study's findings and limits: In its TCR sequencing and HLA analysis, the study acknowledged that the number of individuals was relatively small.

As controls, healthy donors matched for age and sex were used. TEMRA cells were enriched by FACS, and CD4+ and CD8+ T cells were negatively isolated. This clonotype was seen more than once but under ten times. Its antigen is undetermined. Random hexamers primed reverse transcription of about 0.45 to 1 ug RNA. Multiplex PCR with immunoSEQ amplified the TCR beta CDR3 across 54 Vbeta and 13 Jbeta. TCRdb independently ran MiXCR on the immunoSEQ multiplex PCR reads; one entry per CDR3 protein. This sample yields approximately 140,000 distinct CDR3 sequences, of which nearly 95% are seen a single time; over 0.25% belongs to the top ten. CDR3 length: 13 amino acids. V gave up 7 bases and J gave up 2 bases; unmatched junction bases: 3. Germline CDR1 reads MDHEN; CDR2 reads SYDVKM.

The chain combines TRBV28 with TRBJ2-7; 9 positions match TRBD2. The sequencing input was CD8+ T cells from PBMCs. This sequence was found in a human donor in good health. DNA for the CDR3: TGTGCCAGCACCTCTAGCGGGACCTACGAGCAGTACTTC. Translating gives CASTSSGTYEQYF.